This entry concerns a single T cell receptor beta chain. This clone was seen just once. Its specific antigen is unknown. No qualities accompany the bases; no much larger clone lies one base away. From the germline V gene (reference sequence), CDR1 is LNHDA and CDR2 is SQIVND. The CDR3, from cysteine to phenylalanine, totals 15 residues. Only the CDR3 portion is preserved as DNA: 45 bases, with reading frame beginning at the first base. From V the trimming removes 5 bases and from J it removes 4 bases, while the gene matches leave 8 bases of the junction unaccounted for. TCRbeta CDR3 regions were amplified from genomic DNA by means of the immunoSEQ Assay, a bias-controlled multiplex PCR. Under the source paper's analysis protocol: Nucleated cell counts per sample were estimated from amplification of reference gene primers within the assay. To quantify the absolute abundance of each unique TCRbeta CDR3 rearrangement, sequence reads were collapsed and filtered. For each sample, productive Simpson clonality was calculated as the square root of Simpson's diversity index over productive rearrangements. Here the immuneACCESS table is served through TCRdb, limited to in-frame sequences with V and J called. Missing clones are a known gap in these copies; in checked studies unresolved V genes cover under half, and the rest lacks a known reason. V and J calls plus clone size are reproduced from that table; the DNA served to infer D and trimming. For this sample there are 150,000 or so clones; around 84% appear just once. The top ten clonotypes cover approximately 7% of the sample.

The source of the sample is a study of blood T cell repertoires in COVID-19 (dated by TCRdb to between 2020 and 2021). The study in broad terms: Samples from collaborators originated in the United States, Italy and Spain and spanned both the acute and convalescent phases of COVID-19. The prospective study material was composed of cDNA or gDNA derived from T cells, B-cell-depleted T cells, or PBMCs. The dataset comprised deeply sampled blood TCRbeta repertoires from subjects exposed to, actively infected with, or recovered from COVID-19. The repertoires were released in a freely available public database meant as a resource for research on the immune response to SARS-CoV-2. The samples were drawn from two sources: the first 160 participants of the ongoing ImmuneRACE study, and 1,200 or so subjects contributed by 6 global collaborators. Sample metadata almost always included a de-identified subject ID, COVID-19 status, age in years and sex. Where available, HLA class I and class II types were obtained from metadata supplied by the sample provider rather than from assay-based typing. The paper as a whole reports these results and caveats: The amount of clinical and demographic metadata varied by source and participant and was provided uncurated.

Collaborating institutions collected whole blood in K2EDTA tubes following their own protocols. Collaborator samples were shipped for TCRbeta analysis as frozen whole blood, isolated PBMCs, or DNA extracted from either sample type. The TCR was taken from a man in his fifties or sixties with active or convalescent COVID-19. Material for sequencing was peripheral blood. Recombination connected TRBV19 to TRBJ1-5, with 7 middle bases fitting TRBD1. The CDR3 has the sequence CASSFSGTANQPQHF. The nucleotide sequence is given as TGTGCCAGTAGTTTTTCCGGGACAGCGAATCAGCCCCAGCATTTT.